This is a list of T cell receptor beta chains from one sample in a study of T cell changes during pregnancy in multiple sclerosis. Assay used: immunoSEQ multiplex PCR; TCRdb lists only in-frame clones, some missing. Of about 40,000 clones listed, around 89% were seen once; the top ten hold about 0.51%. The material sequenced was CD4+ T cells from peripheral blood mononuclear cells, taken in the first trimester of pregnancy. These receptors were taken from a female donor with multiple sclerosis, enrolled in a pregnancy study. Both conserved end residues are part of each CDR3. Each record gives: V gene, CDR3 length, D gene, clone size, J gene, CDR3 protein, CDR3 DNA. A D gene is named only where the DNA matches it firmly. Expanded clones get a size class; other rows say once, few or many, or leave the size out.

TRBV7-3,14,NA,NA,TRBJ2-2,CASSFLPNTGELFF,TGTGCCAGCAGCTTTCTACCGAACACCGGGGAGCTGTTTTTT
TRBV7-2,15,TRBD2,NA,TRBJ2-1,CASRGGGGALPEQFF,TGTGCCAGCAGAGGGGGCGGGGGGGCGCTTCCTGAGCAGTTCTTC
TRBV25-1,16,NA,NA,TRBJ1-4,CASSWGGRSTNEKLFF,TGTGCCAGCAGTTGGGGCGGAAGGTCAACTAATGAAAAACTGTTTTTT
TRBV4-3,15,TRBD1,NA,TRBJ1-2,CASSQAVEGAIGYTF,TGCGCCAGCAGCCAAGCGGTAGAGGGGGCCATTGGCTACACCTTC
TRBV5-4,17,NA,NA,TRBJ1-1,CASTPDALRDRNTEAFF,TGTGCCAGCACCCCGGACGCCCTGAGGGATAGGAACACTGAAGCTTTCTTT
TRBV27,15,TRBD1,NA,TRBJ2-1,CASSLDRDPYNEQFF,TGTGCCAGCAGTCTGGACAGGGACCCCTACAATGAGCAGTTCTTC
TRBV10-3,16,TRBD2,NA,TRBJ2-3,CAISDYSGRVTDTQYF,TGTGCCATCAGTGATTATAGCGGGAGAGTCACAGATACGCAGTATTTT
TRBV10-3,19,NA,NA,TRBJ2-1,CAITHLKGTQGGVIDEQFF,TGTGCCATCACCCACTTAAAGGGCACCCAGGGGGGTGTCATTGATGAGCAGTTCTTC
TRBV6-5,12,TRBD1,NA,TRBJ1-5,CASSNRGQPQHF,TGTGCCAGCAGCAACAGGGGTCAGCCCCAGCATTTT
TRBV2,14,TRBD1,NA,TRBJ1-2,CASRGGDRGYGYTF,TGTGCCAGCAGAGGCGGGGACAGGGGGTATGGCTACACCTTC
TRBV18,13,NA,NA,TRBJ2-7,CASSKQGSYEQYF,TGTGCCAGCTCAAAGCAGGGCTCCTACGAGCAGTACTTC
TRBV29-1,14,NA,NA,TRBJ1-1,CSVEATARGTEAFF,TGCAGCGTCGAAGCTACAGCTAGGGGAACTGAAGCTTTCTTT
TRBV19,13,TRBD2,once,TRBJ2-5,CASSEREGETQYF,TGTGCCAGTAGCGAGCGGGAGGGGGAGACCCAGTACTTC
TRBV7-8,14,NA,NA,TRBJ1-3,CASSLRGAGNTIYF,TGTGCCAGCAGCTTACGGGGAGCTGGAAACACCATATATTTT
TRBV7-8,13,NA,NA,TRBJ2-1,CASSPRTDLEQFF,TGTGCCAGCAGCCCCCGGACAGACCTTGAGCAGTTCTTC
TRBV27,16,TRBD1,once,TRBJ2-1,CASSPRWTGSYNEQFF,TGTGCCAGCAGTCCAAGATGGACAGGGAGCTACAATGAGCAGTTCTTC
TRBV19,16,TRBD1,NA,TRBJ1-5,CASSPLGQGDGQPQHF,TGTGCCAGTAGCCCCTTGGGACAGGGTGACGGTCAGCCCCAGCATTTT
TRBV7-3,13,NA,NA,TRBJ2-1,CASSRGIFYEQFF,TGTGCCAGCAGCCGGGGGATCTTCTATGAGCAGTTCTTC
TRBV7-2,14,NA,NA,TRBJ1-1,CASSLAQGNTEAFF,TGTGCCAGCAGCTTAGCGCAGGGGAACACTGAAGCTTTCTTT
TRBV19,14,NA,NA,TRBJ1-5,CASADNHSNQPQHF,TGTGCCAGTGCGGACAACCATAGCAATCAGCCCCAGCATTTT
TRBV9,14,TRBD1,NA,TRBJ2-7,CASSDGQGGYEQYF,TGTGCCAGCAGCGACGGACAGGGGGGCTACGAGCAGTACTTC
TRBV14,17,TRBD1,NA,TRBJ1-1,CASSQDKRTGMNTEAFF,TGTGCCAGCAGCCAAGATAAGCGGACAGGGATGAACACTGAAGCTTTCTTT
TRBV18,16,NA,NA,TRBJ2-2,CASSPASTGNTGELFF,TGTGCCAGCTCACCAGCATCTACGGGAAACACCGGGGAGCTGTTTTTT
TRBV28,14,TRBD2,NA,TRBJ2-7,CASSFGGSAYEQYF,TGTGCCAGCAGTTTTGGCGGGAGTGCCTACGAGCAGTACTTC
TRBV7-2,13,NA,NA,TRBJ2-2,CASSPRGGGELFF,TGTGCCAGCAGCCCTAGGGGGGGCGGGGAGCTGTTTTTT
TRBV29-1,13,TRBD2,NA,TRBJ2-3,CSAGLAFSDTQYF,TGCAGCGCGGGACTAGCCTTTTCAGATACGCAGTATTTT
TRBV28,14,NA,NA,TRBJ1-4,CASLSRSTNEKLFF,TGTGCCAGCCTCTCCAGGTCAACTAATGAAAAACTGTTTTTT
TRBV6-5,13,NA,NA,TRBJ1-2,CASTTGMSYGYTF,TGTGCCAGCACCACAGGGATGAGCTATGGCTACACCTTC
TRBV5-6,15,NA,NA,TRBJ2-3,CASSLAGKGTDTQYF,TGTGCCAGCAGCTTGGCGGGGAAGGGCACAGATACGCAGTATTTT
TRBV6-5,13,TRBD1,NA,TRBJ2-7,CASRTNRGSEQYF,TGTGCCAGCCGAACGAACAGGGGGAGCGAGCAGTACTTC
TRBV21-1,14,NA,once,TRBJ1-5,CASSKRGSNQPQHF,TGTGCCAGCAGCAAAAGGGGAAGCAATCAGCCCCAGCATTTT
TRBV12-5,13,TRBD1,NA,TRBJ1-1,CASGLDRQGWAFF,TGTGCTAGTGGTTTGGACCGACAGGGATGGGCTTTCTTT
TRBV7-2,14,NA,NA,TRBJ1-1,CASSLASGNTEAFF,TGTGCCAGCAGCTTAGCGTCGGGAAACACTGAAGCTTTCTTT
TRBV30,13,NA,NA,TRBJ1-6,CAWRVQGNSPLHF,TGTGCCTGGAGGGTTCAGGGGAATTCACCCCTCCACTTT
TRBV5-1,13,NA,NA,TRBJ1-1,CASSSPGATEAFF,TGCGCCAGCAGCTCACCAGGGGCCACTGAAGCTTTCTTT
TRBV5-1,15,NA,NA,TRBJ2-3,CASSLDMRGTDTQYF,TGCGCCAGCAGCCTGGATATGAGGGGGACAGATACGCAGTATTTT
TRBV13,15,NA,once,TRBJ2-7,CASSQTGVLTYEQYF,TGTGCCAGCAGCCAAACCGGGGTCTTGACCTACGAGCAGTACTTC
TRBV19,12,TRBD1,NA,TRBJ1-2,CASSGTAHGYTF,TGTGCCAGTAGCGGGACAGCACATGGCTACACCTTC
TRBV7-2,15,NA,NA,TRBJ1-3,CASSSFRGSGNTIYF,TGTGCCAGCAGCTCATTCCGGGGTTCTGGAAACACCATATATTTT
TRBV30,13,NA,NA,TRBJ1-1,CAWSARWNTEAFF,TGTGCCTGGAGTGCCCGGTGGAACACTGAAGCTTTCTTT
TRBV5-1,19,TRBD1,NA,TRBJ1-5,CASSLAYRGQGSENQPQHF,TGCGCCAGCAGCTTGGCGTACCGCGGACAGGGCAGTGAAAATCAGCCCCAGCATTTT
TRBV9,13,NA,NA,TRBJ2-3,CASTRANTDTQYF,TGTGCCAGCACCCGAGCGAACACAGATACGCAGTATTTT
TRBV7-7,12,NA,NA,TRBJ2-1,CASSVNRGEQFF,TGTGCCAGCAGCGTGAACCGGGGTGAGCAGTTCTTC
TRBV6-6,11,NA,NA,TRBJ1-4,CASSPREKLFF,TGTGCCAGCAGCCCCAGGGAAAAACTGTTTTTT
TRBV6-5,14,TRBD1,NA,TRBJ1-5,CASRPQGAIKPQHF,TGTGCCAGCAGGCCCCAGGGGGCAATAAAGCCCCAGCATTTT